This T cell receptor beta chain was sequenced during a study of beta chain features in type 1 diabetes. Study overall: Sorted cell examination encompassed roughly 110 million cells across all samples. Study findings and constraints: Patients showed naive, central memory and Treg TCRB repertoires that appeared more similar than those of healthy donors.

Germline V CDR1 and CDR2: SEHNR, FQNEAQ (reference sequence). Trimming cost V 5 bases and J 0 bases, with 11 bases left between them. The CDR3 loop spans 14 amino acids. Sorting with CD45RO/CCR7/CD25/CD127/CD95/CD27 yielded naive, central memory, regulatory and stem-like memory CD4+ cells. This clone was detected only a few times. Its antigen is unidentified. The authors reverse transcribed all of the isolated RNA, so sequencing captured expressed TCRB transcripts. Libraries were prepared by immunoSEQ multiplex PCR; TCRdb keeps only in-frame clonotypes and omits some of them. The sample consists of some 900,000 clones, about 17% of them appearing once.

The sequenced sample consisted of naive CD4+ T cells from blood. The clonotype was recovered from a woman aged 18-29 years in good health. This chain joins TRBV7-9 and TRBJ2-7; D might be TRBD1 (5 bases). The CDR3 region is CASSPEQGSYEQYF. The CDR3 DNA reads as TGTGCCAGCAGCCCCGAGCAGGGCTCCTACGAGCAGTACTTC.